Below, 12 T cell receptor beta chains from the same sample are listed, as sequenced in a study of control samples from healthy donors and cancer patients. Repertoires were generated with immunoSEQ multiplex PCR, while TCRdb's copy carries only in-frame clones and drops some. The sample contains about 120,000 clones, 88% of which appear only once. Sequenced: PBMCs. The receptors were gathered from a woman aged 60-70 years with lung cancer.

The chain employs TRBV29-1 and TRBJ1-1; D remains unclear. The germline V gene has CDR1 SQVTM and CDR2 ANQGSEA. This CDR3 contains 18 residues. The V and J ends lost 0 bases and 4 bases respectively, with 24 bases between them. The CDR3 sequence: CSVEDLWARGTLGTEAFF. The CDR3 DNA reads as TGCAGCGTTGAAGACCTCTGGGCACGCGGCACCCTGGGCACTGAAGCTTTCTTT.

The gene calls are TRBV11-1 and TRBJ2-5; 9 positions agree with TRBD1. Trimming removed 5 bases from V and 3 bases from J; junction bases left unmatched: 10. The length of the CDR3 is 16 residues. The germline gives CDR1 SGHAT, CDR2 FQDESV (reference sequence). CDR3 amino acids: CASSPDPDRGEETQYF. The CDR3 bases are TGTGCCAGCAGCCCAGACCCGGACAGGGGCGAAGAGACCCAGTACTTC. Complete variable domain (other parts from reference TRBV11-1 and TRBJ2-5): EAEVAQSPRYKITEKSQAVAFWCDPISGHATLYWYRQILGQGPELLVQFQDESVVDDSQLPKDRFSAERLKGVDSTLKIQPAELGDSAMYLCASSPDPDRGEETQYFGPGTRLLVL.

This clone was observed once. This chain joins TRBV7-3 and TRBJ1-4; D remains ambiguous. This CDR3 spans 16 amino acids. Germline V lookup: CDR1 SGHTA, CDR2 FQGTGA. Trimming removed 0 bases at V and 3 bases at J, with 11 bases between. The CDR3 DNA follows: TGTGCCAGCAGCTTAACGGGTGGCACTCCTAATGAAAAACTGTTTTTT. As protein: CASSLTGGTPNEKLFF.

Details on this clone: The same CDR3 also results from other DNA sequences found in this sample. V usage is TRBV25-1 and J usage is TRBJ1-1, with D hard to call. The germline CDR1 and CDR2 sequences are MGHDK and SYGVNS. This CDR3 comprises 11 residues. Trimming left V 5 bases short and J 1 base short, with 2 bases between. The CDR3 is CASSRNTEAFF. CDR3 nucleotide sequence: TGTGCCAGCAGTCGGAACACTGAAGCTTTCTTT.

The V call is TRBV27, the J call TRBJ2-5; 7 bases are shared with TRBD1. The J segment lost 5 bases and the V segment lost 0 bases, leaving 9 bases of the junction unmatched. Germline CDR1 reads MNHEY; CDR2 reads SMNVEV (reference sequence). This CDR3 has 16 amino acids. The CDR3 protein is CASSLSGQPIGETQYF. The CDR3 DNA follows: TGTGCCAGCAGTTTATCGGGACAGCCGATAGGGGAGACCCAGTACTTC.

The rearrangement joins TRBV6-1 to TRBJ2-7; no reliable D call. CDR1 is MNHNS, CDR2 SASEGT, per germline. This CDR3 is 12 amino acids long. Trimming left V 11 bases short and J 4 bases short, with 15 bases between. As DNA, the CDR3 is TGTGCCGCTACTATTGTGGAGTACGAGCAGTACTTC. Protein: CAATIVEYEQYF.

This chain links TRBV7-9 with TRBJ2-1, with TRBD1 matching over 7 bases. Germline V lookup: CDR1 SEHNR, CDR2 FQNEAQ (reference sequence). Trimming at V came to 0 bases and at J to 4 bases, leaving 3 bases not matched to a gene. This CDR3 has 15 amino acids. The CDR3 loop is CASSLAGQEYNEQFF. The CDR3 region has the DNA TGTGCCAGCAGCTTAGCAGGACAGGAGTACAATGAGCAGTTCTTC.

The chain carries TRBV11-2 and TRBJ2-7; D is undetermined. The V end was cut by 1 base, the J end by 3 bases, with 13 bases between. Germline CDR1 reads SGHAT; CDR2 reads FQNNGV. The CDR3 consists of 15 residues. The CDR3 DNA is TGTGCCAGCAGCTTAGGCGGAGTCCGTCACTACGAGCAGTACTTC. It specifies CASSLGGVRHYEQYF.

The chain is built from TRBV3-1 (or the pseudogene TRBV3-2) and TRBJ1-1, with 9 nucleotides matching TRBD1. Per germline, CDR1 LGHDT and CDR2 YNNKEL (reference sequence). The CDR3 extends over 13 amino acids. Losses at the gene ends were 7 bases for V and 7 bases for J; bases not matched to a gene: 7. The CDR3 sequence: CASNSQGAVEAFF. As DNA, the CDR3 is TGTGCCAGCAACTCACAGGGGGCTGTTGAAGCTTTCTTT.

This chain joins TRBV18 and TRBJ2-1; D tentatively reads TRBD1 or TRBD2 (5 bases each). Germline CDR1 reads KGHSH; CDR2 reads LQKENI. The CDR3 is 17 amino acids. Trimming removed 3 bases at V and 3 bases at J, with 18 bases between. CDR3 coding DNA: TGTGCCAGCTCACCCACAAGGGACCACCGCCACTACAATGAGCAGTTCTTC. It encodes CASSPTRDHRHYNEQFF.

The J gene is TRBJ2-5, the V gene TRBV6-5; 13 bases map to TRBD2. The CDR3 spans 15 residues. CDR1 and CDR2 from the germline V gene are MNHEY and SVGAGI. J lost 5 bases, V lost 0 bases, and 0 bases had no gene match. CDR3 DNA: TGTGCCAGCAGTTACTCGACTAGCGGGGGGGAGACCCAGTACTTC. It encodes CASSYSTSGGETQYF.

V and J are TRBV5-4 and TRBJ1-6, with a weak D call TRBD1 (6 bases). The CDR3 spans 15 residues. Between the trimmed V and J ends, which lost 6 bases and 6 bases, there was a span of 16 bases. CDR1 and CDR2 (germline): SGHNT, YYREEE (reference sequence). CDR3: CASTRDNPGNSPLHF. The CDR3 DNA follows: TGTGCCAGCACCCGGGACAACCCGGGTAATTCACCCCTCCACTTT.